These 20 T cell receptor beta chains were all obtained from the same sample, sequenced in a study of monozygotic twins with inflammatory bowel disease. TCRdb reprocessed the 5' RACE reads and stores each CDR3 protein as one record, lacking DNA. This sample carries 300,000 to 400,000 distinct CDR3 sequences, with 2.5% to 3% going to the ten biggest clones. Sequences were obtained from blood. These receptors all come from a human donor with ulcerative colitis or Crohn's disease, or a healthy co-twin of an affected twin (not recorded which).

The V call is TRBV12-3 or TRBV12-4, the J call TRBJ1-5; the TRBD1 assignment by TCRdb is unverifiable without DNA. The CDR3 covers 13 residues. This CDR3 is CASRETGNQPQHF.

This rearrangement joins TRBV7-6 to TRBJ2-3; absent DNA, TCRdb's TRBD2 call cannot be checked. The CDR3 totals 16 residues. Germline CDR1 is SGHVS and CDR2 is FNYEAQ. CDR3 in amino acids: CASSWVAGGSTDTQYF.

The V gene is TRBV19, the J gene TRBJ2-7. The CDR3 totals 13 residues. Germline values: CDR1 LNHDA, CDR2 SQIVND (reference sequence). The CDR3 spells CASSSQASYEQYF.

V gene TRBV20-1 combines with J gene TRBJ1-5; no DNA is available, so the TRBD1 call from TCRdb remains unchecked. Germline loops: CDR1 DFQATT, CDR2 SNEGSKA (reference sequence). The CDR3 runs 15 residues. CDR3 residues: CSARDPGTGDQPQHF.

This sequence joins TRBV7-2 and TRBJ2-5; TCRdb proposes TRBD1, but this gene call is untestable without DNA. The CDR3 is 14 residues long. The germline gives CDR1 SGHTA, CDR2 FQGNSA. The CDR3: CASSLDRVKETQYF.

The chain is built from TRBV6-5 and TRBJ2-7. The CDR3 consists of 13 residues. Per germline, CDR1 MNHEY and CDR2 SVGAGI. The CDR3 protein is CASSYVLGYEQYF.

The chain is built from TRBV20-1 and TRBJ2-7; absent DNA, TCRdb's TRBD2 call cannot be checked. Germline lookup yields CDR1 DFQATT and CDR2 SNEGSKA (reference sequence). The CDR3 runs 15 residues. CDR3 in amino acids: CSVITPGVRGYEQYF.

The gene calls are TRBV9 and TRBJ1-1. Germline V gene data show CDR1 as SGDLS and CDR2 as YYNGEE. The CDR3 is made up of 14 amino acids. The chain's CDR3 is CASSVVSGTLEAFF.

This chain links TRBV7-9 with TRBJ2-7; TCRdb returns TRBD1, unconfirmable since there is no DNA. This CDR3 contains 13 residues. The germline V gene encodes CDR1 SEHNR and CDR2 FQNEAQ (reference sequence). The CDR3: CASNPTGFYEQYF.

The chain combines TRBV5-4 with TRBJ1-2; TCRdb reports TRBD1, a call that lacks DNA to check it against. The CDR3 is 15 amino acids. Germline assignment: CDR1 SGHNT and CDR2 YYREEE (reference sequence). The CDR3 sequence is CASSDNRGTDYGYTF.

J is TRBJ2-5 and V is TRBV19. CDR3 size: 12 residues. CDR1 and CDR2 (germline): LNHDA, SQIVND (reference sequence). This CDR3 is CSSRYPGGTQYF.

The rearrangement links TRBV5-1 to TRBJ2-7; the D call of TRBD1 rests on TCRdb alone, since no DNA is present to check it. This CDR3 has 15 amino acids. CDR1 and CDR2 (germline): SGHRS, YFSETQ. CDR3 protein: CASSSSGTGGDEQYF.

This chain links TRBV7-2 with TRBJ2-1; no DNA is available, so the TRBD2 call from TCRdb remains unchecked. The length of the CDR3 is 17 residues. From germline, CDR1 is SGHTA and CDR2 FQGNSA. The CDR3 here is CASSLVGWASGGHEQFF.

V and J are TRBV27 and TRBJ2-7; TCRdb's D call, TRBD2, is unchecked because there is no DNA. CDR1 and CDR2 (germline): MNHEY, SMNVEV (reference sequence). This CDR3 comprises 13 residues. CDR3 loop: CASSALVSYEQYF.

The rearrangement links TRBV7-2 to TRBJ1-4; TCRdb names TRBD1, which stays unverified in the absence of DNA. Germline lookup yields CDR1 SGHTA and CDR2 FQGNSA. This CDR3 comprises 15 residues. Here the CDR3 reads CASSPSDRPNEKLFF.

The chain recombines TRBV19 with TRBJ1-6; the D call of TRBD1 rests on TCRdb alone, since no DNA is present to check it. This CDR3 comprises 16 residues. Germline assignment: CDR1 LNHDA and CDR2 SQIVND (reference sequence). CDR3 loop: CASKEGTAREYSPLHF.

The CDR3 loop reads CASEGGHGLQETQYF. The chain carries TRBV5-1 and TRBJ2-5; TCRdb outputs TRBD1, but without DNA this stays unchecked. This CDR3 region has 15 residues. Germline assignment: CDR1 SGHRS and CDR2 YFSETQ.

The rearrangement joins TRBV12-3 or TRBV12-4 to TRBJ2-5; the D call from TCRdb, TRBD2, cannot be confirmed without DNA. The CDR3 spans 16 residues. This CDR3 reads CASKREPRGLGETQYF.

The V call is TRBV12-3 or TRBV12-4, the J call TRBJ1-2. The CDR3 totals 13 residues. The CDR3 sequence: CASSTSVVYGYTF.

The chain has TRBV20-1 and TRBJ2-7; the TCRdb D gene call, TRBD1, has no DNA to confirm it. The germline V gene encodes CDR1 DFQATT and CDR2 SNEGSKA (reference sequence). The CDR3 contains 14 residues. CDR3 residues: CSASEGQKSYEQYF.